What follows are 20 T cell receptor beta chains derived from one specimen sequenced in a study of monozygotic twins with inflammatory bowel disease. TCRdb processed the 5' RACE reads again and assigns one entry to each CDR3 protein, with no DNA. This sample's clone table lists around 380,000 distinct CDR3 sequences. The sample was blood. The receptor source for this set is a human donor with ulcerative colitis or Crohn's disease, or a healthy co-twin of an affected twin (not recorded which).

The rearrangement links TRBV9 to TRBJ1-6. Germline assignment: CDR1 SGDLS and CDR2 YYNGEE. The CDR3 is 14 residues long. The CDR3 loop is CASSVAGTWSPLHF.

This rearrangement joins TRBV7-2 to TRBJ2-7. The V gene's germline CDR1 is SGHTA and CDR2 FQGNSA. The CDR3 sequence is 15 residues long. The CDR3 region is CASSLGLNEAYEQYF.

The chain's CDR3 is CASSSPSGGAGNEQFF. The chain combines TRBV7-2 with TRBJ2-1; TCRdb's D call, TRBD2, is unchecked because there is no DNA. Germline loops: CDR1 SGHTA, CDR2 FQGNSA. The CDR3 length is 16 residues.

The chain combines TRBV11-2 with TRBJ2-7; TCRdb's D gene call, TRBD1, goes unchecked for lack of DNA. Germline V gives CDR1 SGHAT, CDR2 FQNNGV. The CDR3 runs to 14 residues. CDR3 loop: CASRAPGQTYEQYF.

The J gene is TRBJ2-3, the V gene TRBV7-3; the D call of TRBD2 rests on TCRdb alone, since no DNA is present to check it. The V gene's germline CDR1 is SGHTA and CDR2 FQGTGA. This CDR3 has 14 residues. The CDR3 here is CASSLDGRADTQYF.

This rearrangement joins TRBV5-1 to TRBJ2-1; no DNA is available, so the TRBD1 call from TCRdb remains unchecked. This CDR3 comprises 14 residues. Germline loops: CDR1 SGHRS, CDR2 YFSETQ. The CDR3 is CASSHGQRGNEQFF.

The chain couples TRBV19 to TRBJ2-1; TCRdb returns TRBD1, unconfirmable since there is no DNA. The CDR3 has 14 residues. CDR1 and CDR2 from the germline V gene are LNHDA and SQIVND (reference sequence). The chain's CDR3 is CASSFSGTGLEKFF.

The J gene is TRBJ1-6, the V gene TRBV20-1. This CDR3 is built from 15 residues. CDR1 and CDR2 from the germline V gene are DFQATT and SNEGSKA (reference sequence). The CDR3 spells CSPRIVSSYNSPLHF.

CDR3 amino acids: CASQRQMNTEAFF. V and J are TRBV27 and TRBJ1-1; TCRdb's D call of TRBD1 is untestable without DNA. The CDR3 runs 13 residues. Germline V gene data show CDR1 as MNHEY and CDR2 as SMNVEV (reference sequence).

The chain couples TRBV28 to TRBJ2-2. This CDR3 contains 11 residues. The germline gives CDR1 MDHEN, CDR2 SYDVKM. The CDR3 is CASSGAGELFF.

The chain's CDR3 is CASSTIPGTGELFF. This chain joins TRBV11-2 and TRBJ2-2; lacking DNA, the TRBD1 call made by TCRdb goes unchecked. The CDR3 totals 14 residues. CDR1 SGHAT and CDR2 FQNNGV come from the germline V gene.

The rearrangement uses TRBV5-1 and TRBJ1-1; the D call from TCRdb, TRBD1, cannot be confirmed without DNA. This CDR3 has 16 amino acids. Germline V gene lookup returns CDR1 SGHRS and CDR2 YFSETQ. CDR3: CASGRQGGAGDTEAFF.

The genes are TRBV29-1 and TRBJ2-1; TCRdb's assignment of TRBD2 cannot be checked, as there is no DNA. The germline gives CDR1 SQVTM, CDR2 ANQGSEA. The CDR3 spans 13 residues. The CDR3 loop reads CSVPRSSYNEQFF.

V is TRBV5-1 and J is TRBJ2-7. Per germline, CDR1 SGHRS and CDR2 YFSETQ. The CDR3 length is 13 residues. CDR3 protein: CASRVAATYEQYF. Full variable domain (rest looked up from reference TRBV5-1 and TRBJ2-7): KAGVTQTPRYLIKTRGQQVTLSCSPISGHRSVSWYQQTPGQGLQFLFEYFSETQRNKGNFPGRFSGRQFSNSRSEMNVSTLELGDSALYLCASRVAATYEQYFGPGTRLTVT.

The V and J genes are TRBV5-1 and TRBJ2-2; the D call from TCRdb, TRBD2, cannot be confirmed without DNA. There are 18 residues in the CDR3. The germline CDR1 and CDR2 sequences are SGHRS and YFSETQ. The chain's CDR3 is CASSFAALGTSGPGELFF. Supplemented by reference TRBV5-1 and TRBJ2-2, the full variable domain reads KAGVTQTPRYLIKTRGQQVTLSCSPISGHRSVSWYQQTPGQGLQFLFEYFSETQRNKGNFPGRFSGRQFSNSRSEMNVSTLELGDSALYLCASSFAALGTSGPGELFFGEGSRLTVL.

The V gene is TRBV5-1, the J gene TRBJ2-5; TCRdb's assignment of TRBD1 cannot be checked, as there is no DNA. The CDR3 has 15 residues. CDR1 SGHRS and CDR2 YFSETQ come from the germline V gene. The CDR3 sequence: CASSSTGGRGETQYF.

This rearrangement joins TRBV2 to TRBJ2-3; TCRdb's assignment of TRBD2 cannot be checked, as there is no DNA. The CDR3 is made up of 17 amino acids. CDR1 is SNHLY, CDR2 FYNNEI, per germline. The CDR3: CASSGLSGGTSTDTQYF.

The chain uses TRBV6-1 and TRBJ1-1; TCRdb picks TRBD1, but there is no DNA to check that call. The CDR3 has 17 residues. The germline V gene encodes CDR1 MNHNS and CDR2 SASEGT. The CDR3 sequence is CASSEHWSGGLNTEAFF.

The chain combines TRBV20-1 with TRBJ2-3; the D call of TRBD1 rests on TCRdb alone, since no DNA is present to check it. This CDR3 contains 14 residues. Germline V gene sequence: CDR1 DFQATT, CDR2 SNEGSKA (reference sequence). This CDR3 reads CSARPPTGEDTQYF.

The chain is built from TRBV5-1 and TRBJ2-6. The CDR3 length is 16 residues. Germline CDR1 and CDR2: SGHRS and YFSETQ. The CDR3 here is CASSLEGALGANVLTF.